These 16 T cell receptor beta chains originate from one sample sequenced in a study of blood T cells in healthy people across ages. The second PCR ran about 6 to 12 cycles with a sample-barcoded 5' primer and J-beta primers. TCRdb processed the 5' RACE reads anew with MiXCR; each CDR3 protein has one entry. Of 1.8 million or so distinct CDR3 sequences in the sample, around 40% were seen once. Sequencing input: blood. These receptor sequences come from a human donor in good health.

The sample holds a few counts of this clonotype. The CDR3, as DNA: TGTGCCAGCATTGGAGAACTGGGCTACACCTTC. It yields the protein CASIGELGYTF. This chain connects TRBV27 to TRBJ1-2; D gene ambiguous. This CDR3 is 11 amino acids long. The germline CDR1 and CDR2 sequences are MNHEY and SMNVEV (reference sequence). V gave up 7 bases and J gave up 8 bases, with 11 bases separating them.

In this sample, this clonotype turned up once. Its ends do not fully match the called genes, so a read error is possible. The rearrangement links TRBV4-1 to TRBJ2-3, with D possibly matching TRBD1 (6 bases). The CDR3 consists of 15 residues. Germline CDR1 reads MGHRA; CDR2 reads YSYEKL. CDR3 DNA sequence: TGCGCCCGCAGCCAGAGAGGGGGTAACACAGATACGCAGTATTTT. This encodes CARSQRGGNTDTQYF.

Only one count was recorded for this clonotype. The chain uses TRBV20-1 and TRBJ1-2; D uncertain. V lost 0 bases and J lost 3, with 17 bases in between. The germline CDR1 and CDR2 sequences are DFQATT and SNEGSKA (reference sequence). The CDR3 sequence is 16 residues long. CDR3 sequence reads: CSARDLSKESYYGYTF. The DNA for the CDR3 is TGCAGTGCTAGAGATTTATCTAAGGAGTCCTACTATGGCTACACCTTC.

This clonotype was picked up a small number of times. The genes are TRBV28 and TRBJ2-1; 10 nucleotides agree with TRBD2. The V segment lost 6 bases and the J segment 5 bases; nucleotides outside the gene matches: 10. CDR3 length: 16 residues. Germline loops: CDR1 MDHEN, CDR2 SYDVKM. The CDR3 loop is CASSTLLAGDNNEQFF. As DNA, the CDR3 is TGTGCCAGCAGCACGCTTCTAGCGGGGGACAACAATGAGCAGTTCTTC.

This clonotype was seen a few times. The chain carries TRBV6-1 and TRBJ2-1; the D gene is possibly TRBD1 (6 bases). Trimming took 8 bases from V and 5 from J, leaving 16 bases between them. The CDR3 extends over 14 amino acids. Germline values: CDR1 MNHNS, CDR2 SASEGT. CDR3 residues: CASYLGDTDNEQFF. The CDR3 DNA reads as TGTGCCAGCTATCTCGGGGACACCGACAATGAGCAGTTCTTC.

This clonotype was observed at least ten times. The chain combines TRBV6-5 with TRBJ2-7; D ambiguous. This CDR3 has 14 amino acids. Germline CDR1 and CDR2: MNHEY and SVGAGI. The germline V and J ends were trimmed by 0 bases and 3 bases, with 9 bases remaining between them. The CDR3 reads CASSYSSIHYEQYF. DNA for the CDR3: TGTGCCAGCAGTTACTCGAGTATCCACTACGAGCAGTACTTC.

The chain uses TRBV12-3 or TRBV12-4 and TRBJ2-5; TRBD1 agrees at 7 bases. The J call may be mistaken, given a closer DNA end match to TRBJ2-7. The CDR3 loop spans 13 amino acids. CDR3 protein: CASSFGDRSEQYF. The CDR3 nucleotides read TGTGCCAGCAGTTTCGGGGACAGAAGCGAGCAGTACTTC.

This clonotype was observed a few times. The rearrangement uses TRBV12-3 or TRBV12-4 and TRBJ1-2, with a weak D call TRBD1 (5 bases). Deletions cut 6 bases from V and 3 bases from J, with 26 bases between. This CDR3 has 18 amino acids. This CDR3 is CASSRPSGASLKDYGYTF. CDR3 sequence (DNA): TGTGCCAGCAGCCGCCCATCCGGGGCTTCGTTGAAGGACTATGGCTACACCTTC.

This clonotype was counted a single time. CDR3 sequence: CATLRGRGSNQPQHF. CDR3 coding DNA: TGTGCCACCTTGAGGGGAAGGGGAAGCAATCAGCCCCAGCATTTT. The J gene is TRBJ1-5, the V gene TRBV6-6; a possible D gene is TRBD1 (5 bases). Trimming took 10 bases from V and 1 from J, leaving 17 bases between them. Germline V CDR1 and CDR2: MNHNY, SVGAGI (reference sequence). The CDR3 loop spans 15 amino acids.

Many counts were recorded for this clonotype. The chain uses TRBV20-1 and TRBJ2-3; D possibly corresponds to TRBD1 (6 bases). The CDR3 runs 14 residues. Trimming removed 2 bases from V and 2 bases from J, with 11 bases in between. From germline, CDR1 is DFQATT and CDR2 SNEGSKA (reference sequence). The CDR3 DNA reads as TGCAGTGCTAGACCGGACAGAACCACAGATACGCAGTATTTT. Translated: CSARPDRTTDTQYF.

This clonotype turned up a few times. This chain links TRBV6-2 or TRBV6-3 with TRBJ1-6, with TRBD1 matching over 7 bases. This CDR3 is 15 amino acids long. V trimming: 6 bases; J trimming: 10 bases; junction bases outside the gene matches: 12. CDR1 and CDR2 from the germline V gene are MNHEY and SVGEGT. The DNA of the CDR3 is TGTGCCAGCAGCATACCGTCAGGGGACAGCTCACCCCTCCACTTT. Amino acids: CASSIPSGDSSPLHF.

This clonotype was counted only a few times. V is TRBV11-2 and J is TRBJ1-2; possibly TRBD1 for D (5 bases). The germline V gene encodes CDR1 SGHAT and CDR2 FQNNGV. The CDR3 is 17 residues long. V lost 6 bases and J 2 bases, leaving 22 bases between the germline ends. CDR3 in amino acids: CASSYWGGWGKNYGYTF. CDR3 sequence (DNA): TGTGCCAGCAGTTACTGGGGGGGGTGGGGAAAAAACTATGGCTACACCTTC. The full variable domain, in which reference TRBV11-2 and TRBJ1-2 provide the parts outside the CDR3, is EAGVAQSPRYKIIEKRQSVAFWCNPISGHATLYWYQQILGQGPKLLIQFQNNGVVDDSQLPKDRFSAERLKGVDSTLKIQPAKLEDSAVYLCASSYWGGWGKNYGYTFGSGTRLTVV.

This rearrangement joins TRBV20-1 to TRBJ1-2; TRBD1 matches 8 bases. Germline V lookup: CDR1 DFQATT, CDR2 SNEGSKA (reference sequence). This CDR3 has 12 residues. Trimming at V came to 5 bases and at J to 6 bases, leaving 5 bases not matched to a gene. DNA of the CDR3: TGCAGTGCTCTCACAGGGGGACATGGCTACACCTTC. This codes for CSALTGGHGYTF.

This clonotype was seen just once. This chain uses TRBV5-1 with TRBJ2-3; the D is unclear. Trimming left V 5 bases short and J 5 bases short, with 12 bases between. This CDR3 is built from 13 residues. Germline assignment: CDR1 SGHRS and CDR2 YFSETQ. The CDR3 is CASSPYPEDTQYF. CDR3 in DNA: TGCGCCAGCAGTCCCTACCCCGAAGATACGCAGTATTTT.

The J gene is TRBJ1-1, the V gene TRBV2; D not certain. Germline CDR1 is SNHLY and CDR2 is FYNNEI. The ends were cut back, 4 bases at V and 0 bases at J, with 24 bases in the middle. The CDR3 loop spans 19 amino acids. Written as DNA, the CDR3 is TGTGCCAGCAGTGGAGCCCCCCCCACAAGGCCCTACTTGAACACTGAAGCTTTCTTT. It codes for CASSGAPPTRPYLNTEAFF.

The V call is TRBV29-1, the J call TRBJ2-2; 7 bases are a match to TRBD1. Trimming cost V 6 bases and J 6 bases; bases outside gene matches: 7. The CDR3 totals 13 residues. The germline V gene encodes CDR1 SQVTM and CDR2 ANQGSEA. The CDR3 nucleotides read TGCAGCGTCCTTTCTCAGGGGGCCGGGGAGCTGTTTTTT. It yields the protein CSVLSQGAGELFF.